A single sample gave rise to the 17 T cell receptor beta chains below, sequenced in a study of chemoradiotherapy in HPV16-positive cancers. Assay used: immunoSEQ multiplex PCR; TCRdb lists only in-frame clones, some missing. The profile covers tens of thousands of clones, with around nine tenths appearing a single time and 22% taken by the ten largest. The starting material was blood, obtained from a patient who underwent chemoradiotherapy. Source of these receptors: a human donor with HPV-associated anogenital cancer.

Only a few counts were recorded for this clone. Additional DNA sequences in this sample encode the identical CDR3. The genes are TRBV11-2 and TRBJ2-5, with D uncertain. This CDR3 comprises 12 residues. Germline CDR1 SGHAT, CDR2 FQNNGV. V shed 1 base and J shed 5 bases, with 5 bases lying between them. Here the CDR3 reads CASSLVGETQYF. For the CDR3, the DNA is TGTGCCAGCAGCTTAGTTGGGGAGACCCAGTACTTC.

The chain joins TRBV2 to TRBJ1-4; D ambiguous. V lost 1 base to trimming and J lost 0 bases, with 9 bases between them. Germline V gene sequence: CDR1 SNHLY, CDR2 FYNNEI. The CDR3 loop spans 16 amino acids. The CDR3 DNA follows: TGTGCCAGCAGTGAAGAGCAGCCTGCAACTAATGAAAAACTGTTTTTT. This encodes CASSEEQPATNEKLFF.

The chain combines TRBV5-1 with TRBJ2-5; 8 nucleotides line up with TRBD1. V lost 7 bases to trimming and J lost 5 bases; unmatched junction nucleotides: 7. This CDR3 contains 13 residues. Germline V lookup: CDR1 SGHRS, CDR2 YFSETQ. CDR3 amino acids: CASGQGAGETQYF. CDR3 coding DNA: TGCGCCAGCGGTCAGGGGGCTGGCGAGACCCAGTACTTC. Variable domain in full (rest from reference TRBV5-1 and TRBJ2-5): KAGVTQTPRYLIKTRGQQVTLSCSPISGHRSVSWYQQTPGQGLQFLFEYFSETQRNKGNFPGRFSGRQFSNSRSEMNVSTLELGDSALYLCASGQGAGETQYFGPGTRLLVL.

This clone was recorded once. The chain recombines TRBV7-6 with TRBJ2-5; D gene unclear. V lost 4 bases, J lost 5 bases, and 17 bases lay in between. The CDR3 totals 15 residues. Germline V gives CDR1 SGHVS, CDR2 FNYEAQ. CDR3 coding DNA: TGTGCCAGCAGCTCTCGTAATGGGGTCCGGGAGACCCAGTACTTC. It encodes CASSSRNGVRETQYF. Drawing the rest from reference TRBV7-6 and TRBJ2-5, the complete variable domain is GAGVSQSPRYKVTKRGQDVALRCDPISGHVSLYWYRQALGQGPEFLTYFNYEAQQDKSGLPNDRFSAERPEGSISTLTIQRTEQRDSAMYRCASSSRNGVRETQYFGPGTRLLVL.

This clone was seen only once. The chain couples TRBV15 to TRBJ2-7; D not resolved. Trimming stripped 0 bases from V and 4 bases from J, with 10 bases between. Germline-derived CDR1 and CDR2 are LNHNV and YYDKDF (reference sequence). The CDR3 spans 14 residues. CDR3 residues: CATSRDRAFYEQYF. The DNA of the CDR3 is TGTGCCACCAGCAGAGATCGGGCTTTTTACGAGCAGTACTTC.

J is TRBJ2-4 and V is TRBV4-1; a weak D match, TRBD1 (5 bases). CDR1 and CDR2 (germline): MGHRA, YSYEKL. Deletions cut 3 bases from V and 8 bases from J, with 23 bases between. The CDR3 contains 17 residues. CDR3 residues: CASSHTHSGQGLDIQYF. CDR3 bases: TGCGCCAGCAGCCATACACATTCCGGGCAGGGTTTGGACATTCAGTACTTC.

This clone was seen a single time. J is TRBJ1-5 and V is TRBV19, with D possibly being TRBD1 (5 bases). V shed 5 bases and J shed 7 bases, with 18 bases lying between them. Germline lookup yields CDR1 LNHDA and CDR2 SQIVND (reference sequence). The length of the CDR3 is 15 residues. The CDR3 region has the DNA TGTGCCAGTAGTCTAACGGGGCCTTCGGCCCAGCCCCAGCATTTT. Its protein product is CASSLTGPSAQPQHF.

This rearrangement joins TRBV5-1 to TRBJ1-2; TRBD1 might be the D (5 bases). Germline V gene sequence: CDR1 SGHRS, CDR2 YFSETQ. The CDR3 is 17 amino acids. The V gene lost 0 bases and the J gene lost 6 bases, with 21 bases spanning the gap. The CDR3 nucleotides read TGCGCCAGCAGCTTGGAGTTTATCGGCAGGGATCAAGATGGCTACACCTTC. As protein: CASSLEFIGRDQDGYTF.

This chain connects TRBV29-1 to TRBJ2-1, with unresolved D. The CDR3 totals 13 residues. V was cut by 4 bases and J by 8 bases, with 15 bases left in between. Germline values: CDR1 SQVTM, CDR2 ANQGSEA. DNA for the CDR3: TGCAGCGTTGTTCCTATAGGTTTCGATGAGCAGTTCTTC. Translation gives CSVVPIGFDEQFF.

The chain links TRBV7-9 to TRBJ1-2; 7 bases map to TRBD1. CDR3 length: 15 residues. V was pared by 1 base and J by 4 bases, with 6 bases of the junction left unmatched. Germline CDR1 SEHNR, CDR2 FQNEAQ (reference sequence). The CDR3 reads CASSLGDSAGYGYTF. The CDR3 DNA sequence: TGTGCCAGCAGCTTAGGGGACAGCGCCGGCTATGGCTACACCTTC.

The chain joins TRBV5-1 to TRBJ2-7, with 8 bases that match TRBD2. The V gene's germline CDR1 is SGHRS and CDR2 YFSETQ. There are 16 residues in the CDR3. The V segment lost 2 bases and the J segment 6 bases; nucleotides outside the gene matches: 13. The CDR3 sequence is CASSFSTAGGVLEQYF. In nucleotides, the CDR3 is TGCGCCAGCAGCTTTTCAACGGCGGGAGGAGTACTCGAGCAGTACTTC.

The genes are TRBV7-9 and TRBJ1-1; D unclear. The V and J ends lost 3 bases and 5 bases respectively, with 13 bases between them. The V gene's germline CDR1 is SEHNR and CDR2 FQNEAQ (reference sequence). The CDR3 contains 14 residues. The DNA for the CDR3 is TGTGCCAGCAGCTTCCCAGGTCAGAGGACTGAAGCTTTCTTT. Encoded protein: CASSFPGQRTEAFF.

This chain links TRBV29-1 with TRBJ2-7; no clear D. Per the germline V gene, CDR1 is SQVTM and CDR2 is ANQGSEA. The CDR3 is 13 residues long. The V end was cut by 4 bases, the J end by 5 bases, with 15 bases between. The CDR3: CSVVIVGSDEQYF. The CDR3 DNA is TGCAGCGTTGTCATTGTCGGATCCGACGAGCAGTACTTC.

The CDR3 region is CAWSSRVGYEKLFF. Written as DNA, the CDR3 is TGTGCCTGGAGTTCGCGGGTAGGGTATGAAAAACTGTTTTTT. The chain joins TRBV30 to TRBJ1-4; D is undetermined. CDR1 and CDR2 (germline): GTSNPN, SVGIG (reference sequence). The CDR3 has 14 residues. With 2 bases removed from V and 6 bases from J, the gap between germline ends came to 13 bases.

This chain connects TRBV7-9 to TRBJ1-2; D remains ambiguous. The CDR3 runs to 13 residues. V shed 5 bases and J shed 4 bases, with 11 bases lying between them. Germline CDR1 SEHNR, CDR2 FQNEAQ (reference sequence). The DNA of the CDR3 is TGTGCCAGCAGCCGAGTCGGCATCTATGGCTACACCTTC. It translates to CASSRVGIYGYTF.

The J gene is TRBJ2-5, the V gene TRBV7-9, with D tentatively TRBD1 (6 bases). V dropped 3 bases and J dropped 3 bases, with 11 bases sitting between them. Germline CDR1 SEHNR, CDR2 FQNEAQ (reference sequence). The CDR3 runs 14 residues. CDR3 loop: CASSFWGLEETQYF. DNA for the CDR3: TGTGCCAGCAGCTTCTGGGGGCTAGAAGAGACCCAGTACTTC.

CDR3 sequence reads: CASVQISNQPQHF. The CDR3 region has the DNA TGTGCCAGCGTACAGATTAGCAATCAGCCCCAGCATTTT. J is TRBJ1-5 and V is TRBV6-1; no clear D. Deletions cut 8 bases from V and 0 bases from J, with 8 bases between. The germline CDR1 and CDR2 sequences are MNHNS and SASEGT. The CDR3 has 13 amino acids.